The text below deals with one T cell receptor (beta chain). Its specificity is unknown. Overall study findings and caveats: Tumor memory CD4+ T cell TCR gene usage clustered with blood and lymph node memory CD4+ cells and lymph node naive CD4+ cells. Greatest tumor Treg TCR overlap was with tumor naive CD4+ cells.

Treg sorting used a CD4+CD25+CD127-/low gate. Semi-nested PCR with Nested Universal Primer A followed constant-region reverse priming of full-length variable regions. TCRdb re-called the 5' RACE reads with MiXCR, one entry per CDR3 protein. The sample lists more than 55,000 distinct CDR3 sequences; 20% to 25% were seen once. The CDR3 contains 13 residues. V was clipped by 5 bases and J by 2 bases, with 10 bases between them. Germline V gene lookup returns CDR1 SGHRS and CDR2 YFSETQ. V is TRBV5-1 and J is TRBJ1-2; D ambiguous. The sequenced material came from tumor-infiltrating Tregs sorted from the breast tumor. This receptor was identified in a female donor with breast cancer. Here the CDR3 reads CASRPEPNYGYTF. For the CDR3, the DNA is TGCGCCAGCAGGCCAGAGCCAAACTATGGCTACACCTTC.